This T cell receptor (beta chain) was profiled in a study of cytomegalovirus exposure and HLA in healthy donors (TCRdb year 2017). Broadly, across the study: An earlier analysis of approximately 640 of the donors reported approximately 300 Gb of sequence data and some 100 million unique TCR beta sequences from 190 million or so T cells. Roughly 300 gigabases of sequencing data and 70 million to 85 million unique TCR sequences were included in an early release covering 550 to 650 HLA-typed donors. Among the roughly 370 genotyped donors, 81% belonged to the genetic ancestry cluster associated with self-reported Caucasian donors. The study aimed to test whether signatures of past pathogen exposure could be identified by cataloging public T cell receptors. The study used immunosequencing to profile the T cell repertoires of 666 subjects and linked those repertoires to cytomegalovirus serostatus. Besides the first cohort of around 670 subjects, a separate validation cohort made up of around 120 different subjects was used. To predict cytomegalovirus infection status, the study combined high-throughput TCR immunosequencing, statistical association of individual TCRs with disease status, and machine learning. A later analysis re-analyzed previously published TCR beta repertoires from 500 to 700 donors and added high-resolution HLA genotyping to study TCR occurrence patterns. The later analysis used no new phenotypic data to find candidate immune exposures, relying instead on TCR beta sequences and their occurrence across donors. An earlier analysis of some 500 of the donors applied high-throughput TCR beta sequencing to assess whether each TCR beta V gene segment acted as functional or pseudogenic. Donor age, sex, ethnicity and CMV serostatus were compiled alongside the repertoire data. A later genetic analysis took genome-wide SNP genotypes for about 55% of the roughly 670 donors and used that subset as a discovery cohort. Every discovery cohort repertoire had been produced on one sequencing platform. Both class I and class II loci were covered by HLA typing, at four-digit resolution. Typing coverage differed by locus: A, B, C, DRB1 and DQB1 were typed in roughly 629-630 donors, DQA1 in about 500, DPA1 in roughly 590, and DPB1 in just under 490. Roughly five DR-DQ haplotypes were handled as single units for association and clustering because linkage in the cohort was strong. Across around 400 genotyped donors of the cohort, an average of 235,054 unique TCR beta nucleotide sequences per donor were sequenced, and about a sixth of those sequences were non-productive. The study at large found these results: This cohort had only TCR beta chains sequenced, and the lack of alpha or paired-chain data limited which features could be detected. A later analysis found that TCR association rates varied across HLA loci, with DRB1 alleles showing the most associated TCRs and HLA-C alleles the fewest. The classifier was reported to diagnose cytomegalovirus status with high specificity and sensitivity in both the original and validation cohorts. A few of the identified cytomegalovirus-associated TCR beta chains were confirmed in vitro to be specific for cytomegalovirus antigens. In a later analysis, HLA-associated TCR beta chains showed more clonal expansion and lower generation probabilities than non-associated chains that were equally common. Specific HLA alleles were associated with 18,000 or so TCR beta sequences at a false discovery rate of 0.05 in a later analysis. Most TCR sequences were seen in very few donors, while some public TCRs were found in many individuals. Immune exposure information for the cohort was limited to CMV serostatus. In an earlier analysis of about 600 of the donors, most TCR beta V segments appeared in productive rearrangements about 90% or about 30% of the time, broadly matching IMGT annotations. In the study, approximately 160 TCR beta chains were listed as associated with cytomegalovirus. Presence/absence analyses assumed roughly uniform sequencing depth across donors, an assumption that may not hold. Compared with the approximately 700-donor mean, donors in an Asian-associated ancestry cluster had fewer N-insertions in productive TCRs, according to a later genetic analysis. Correlated functional status among segregating V segments might reflect linkage disequilibrium, but an unknown experimental factor could not be ruled out. Fewer than 20 rarely observed V segments, including chromosome 9 orphons, were excluded from the earlier analysis of approximately 500 of the donors because counts were too low. Most CMV-associated TCR beta chains appeared to be HLA-restricted in a later analysis, and the HLA associations seemed to be driven largely by CMV exposure. It was suggested by the authors that the approach could potentially be generalized to other disease states and immunological phenotypes. Several of the top co-occurrence clusters appeared to be linked to parvovirus B19, influenza, CMV and Epstein-Barr virus, according to a later analysis. The sequencing pipeline was judged likely to have produced a cluster of highly shared sequence variants as a technical artifact. V-gene and J-gene trimming of TCR beta chains was associated with a missense DCLRE1C variant in a later genetic analysis, and the association was replicated in an independent cohort. HLA typing was unavailable for some donors at each locus, so association tests used only the typed subset. A further reported finding was that TCR beta sequences accurately predicted the HLA-A and HLA-B alleles for most subjects in the first cohort. Assigning TCR associations to individual alleles was difficult when HLA alleles, especially DR and DQ, strongly co-occurred.

The cohort consisted of 600 or so healthy bone marrow donors. At the time of sampling, every cohort member was nominally healthy, though immune exposures that went unrecorded were likely present. The donor tested CMV seropositive, placing the donor among the approximately 290 seropositive members of the cohort. Each donor provided a peripheral blood sample, and peripheral blood mononuclear cells were used for TCR beta sequencing. Genomic DNA was extracted from the blood cell samples with the Qiagen DNeasy Blood Extraction Kit. A note on this clone: Its specific antigen is unknown. No per-base quality is available; no much larger clone lies one base away.

Libraries were built with the immunoSEQ multiplex PCR assay. For the multiplex PCR, a mixture combining 60 forward primers for TCR Vbeta segments and 13 reverse primers for TCR Jbeta segments was used. Amplification of the CDR3 region of rearranged TCR beta genes was performed with a multiplex PCR assay on genomic DNA. On the Illumina HiSeq System, the amplified TCR beta libraries were sequenced as 87-base-pair reads. Concerning the study's data processing: Across the 500 to 850 repertoires, a later analysis counted 78 million or so unique TCR beta chains, around 11 million of which were shared by at least two donors. A nearest-neighbor algorithm error-corrected the raw reads and collapsed the reads into unique sequences, merging closely related sequences to remove PCR and sequencing errors. To assign V, D and J gene segments, CDR3 sequences were aligned to IMGT reference sequences. For a sequence to be retained, at least a six-nucleotide match to both a V gene segment and a J gene segment was required. Rearrangements were classified as productive when the CDR3 lacked stop codons and remained in frame with V and J, and all other rearrangements were classified as non-productive. Following IMGT convention, CDR3 was defined as the stretch from the second conserved V-encoded cysteine to the conserved J-encoded phenylalanine. The earlier analysis of some 600 of the donors excluded sequences that lacked an unambiguous match to a single V gene segment. In an earlier analysis of 450 to 700 of the donors, V segments were called functional above 56.7% productive rearrangements and were called segregating when the between-donor standard deviation exceeded 5%. A statistical classification framework was built to diagnose cytomegalovirus status from the catalog of TCR beta chain sequences. A later analysis assigned V and J genes by comparing TCR nucleotide sequences with IMGT/GENE-DB human TR gene sequences. Using the TCRdist pipeline, a later analysis assigned CDR3 sequences along with most-parsimonious VDJ recombination scenarios. In a later analysis, each TCR beta chain was defined by its CDR3 amino acid sequence together with its V-gene family, and reads lacking a unique V-gene family were excluded. As a way to deal with suspected cross-contamination and a sequencing artifact, a later analysis dropped 450 to 700 nucleotide sequences that were highly shared and had low generation probability. In a later analysis, a clonal expansion index for each public chain was calculated from normalized within-repertoire ranks of inferred template counts. Generation probabilities in a later analysis came from a VDJ recombination model fitted to out-of-frame rearrangements, and those results were checked against IGoR. Hypergeometric tests were used in a later analysis to score TCR-TCR, TCR-HLA and TCR-CMV co-occurrence, with a repertoire-size bias correction applied to the TCR pairs. False discovery rates were estimated in a later analysis by permuting HLA or CMV assignments 20 times. In a later analysis, co-occurring TCRs were grouped using DBSCAN, and TCRdist sequence similarity was added for clustering within HLA-allele-positive subsets. For co-occurrence clustering, repertoires with fewer than 30,000 or more than 120,000 public chains were excluded, along with five or six repertoires with anomalous nucleotide sharing. TCRdb carries this immuneACCESS record with in-frame sequences only. Its versions omit some clonotypes, under half of them owing to an unresolved V gene in the studies checked, with the rest unexplained. That table furnishes V, J and clone size, whereas the DNA furnished D and trimming. This sample holds roughly 200,000 clones; about 70% were observed only once. The ten largest clones capture 2.6% of the sample.

The clonotype originates from a man aged 40-49 years in good health and CMV-seropositive. Sequences were obtained from PBMCs.

The nucleotide sequence is given as TGTGCCAGCAGTGCCCGGGACTCCTTACCCTACGAGCAGTACTTC. It specifies CASSARDSLPYEQYF. This chain is built from TRBV6-5 and TRBJ2-7, with TRBD2 tentatively as D gene (6 bases match). Via the germline V gene, CDR1 is MNHEY and CDR2 SVGAGI. Cut back by 5 bases and 2 bases, the V and J ends lie 16 bases apart. From the cysteine through the phenylalanine, the CDR3 covers 15 amino acids. The retained sequence is limited to the CDR3, 45 bases, with the frame set at the first base.